This is a list of T cell receptor beta chains from one sample in a study of T cell responses to AZD1222 COVID-19 vaccine. Some clones are missing from TCRdb's copy, which holds only in-frame ones; the method was immunoSEQ multiplex PCR. Of over 120,000 clones detected, around 84% appear once; the ten largest clones hold around 5%. The sample was peripheral blood, taken 28 days after the second AZD1222 dose. The receptors shown here come from an adult who received the AZD1222 COVID-19 vaccine. Both conserved end residues are part of each CDR3.

v_call	j_call	cdr3_aa
TRBV5-6	TRBJ1-6	CASSLTETSPLHF
TRBV5-1	TRBJ2-7	CASSLEQGEQYF
TRBV16	TRBJ1-6	CASSQPVGNSPLHF
TRBV6-5	TRBJ2-7	CASNQGGFGYEQYF
TRBV7-2	TRBJ1-2	CASSLTKEVPKEF
TRBV5-1	TRBJ2-3	CASSRGLAGATDTQYF
TRBV4-2	TRBJ2-3	CASSQDRTGAFVDRTDTQYF
TRBV19	TRBJ2-2	CASSKGDIFTGELFF
TRBV6-5	TRBJ1-6	CASRQGARSPLHF
TRBV19	TRBJ2-1	CASSIFPGSDEQFF
TRBV19	TRBJ2-1	CASSVLAGVYNEQFF
TRBV21-1	TRBJ2-2	CASGEARIGELFF
TRBV21-1	TRBJ2-2	CASREYTGELFF
TRBV2	TRBJ2-5	CASSYLWRDQETQYF
TRBV5-1	TRBJ1-6	CATKTGDNSPLHF
TRBV6-6	TRBJ2-3	CASSALAEYTDTQYF
TRBV30	TRBJ1-2	CAWTVANYGYTF
TRBV9	TRBJ2-1	CASSVGLADIEQFF
TRBV28	TRBJ2-2	CASSFFPVRETGELFF
TRBV18	TRBJ1-3	CASSPPGRVSGNTIYF
TRBV29-1	TRBJ2-5	CSGGHPGETQYF
TRBV2	TRBJ1-2	CASRSSRGANYGYTF
TRBV28	TRBJ1-2	CASSLQQGADGYTF
TRBV18	TRBJ2-1	CASSPDHFNEQFF
TRBV11-2	TRBJ2-6	CASSFSYSGANVLTF
TRBV6-5	TRBJ1-2	CASRLGGYTF
TRBV7-9	TRBJ1-6	CASNLDLYGQGVASPLHF
TRBV7-2	TRBJ1-3	CASSVLQVSGNTIYF
TRBV2	TRBJ1-2	CASSEQDYGYTF
TRBV3-1/TRBV3-2	TRBJ1-4	CASSQGSGGMNEKLFF
TRBV18	TRBJ2-2	CASSPPSGTTGELFF
TRBV6-5	TRBJ2-3	CASSWGQGTDTQYF
TRBV10-2	TRBJ1-2	CATTDPFNYGYTF
TRBV25-1	TRBJ1-3	CASSPQGTVTGNTIYF
TRBV5-1	TRBJ2-1	CASSMTSDHYNEQFF
TRBV24-1	TRBJ1-1	CATSDFSPGATEAFF
TRBV4-2	TRBJ2-7	CASSLSGLAGAGASYEQYF
TRBV6-5	TRBJ2-5	CASRPTRGETQYF
TRBV6-5	TRBJ2-4	CASSSFRTEKNIQYF
TRBV5-1	TRBJ1-1	CASSVGQFNMNTEAFF
TRBV11-1	TRBJ2-2	CASSIARHTGELFF
TRBV18	TRBJ1-2	CASSPSQAVEDGYTF
TRBV7-9	TRBJ2-1	CASSLANGIRNEQFF
TRBV29-1	TRBJ1-1	CSVRAGVDTEAFF
TRBV29-1	TRBJ1-1	CSAGSLNTEAFF
TRBV5-1	TRBJ2-5	CASSPGLAGGQETQYF
TRBV28	TRBJ1-5	CASTGGVGQPQHF
TRBV2	TRBJ2-7	CAEGTGGENEQYF